The T cell receptor beta chain described here comes from a study of beta chain features in type 1 diabetes. Sorting of CD4+ naive, central memory, regulatory and stem cell-like memory cells was performed via CD45RO/CCR7/CD25/CD127/CD95/CD27. Every sorted population was more than 95% pure. Per the germline V gene, CDR1 is SGHTA and CDR2 is FQGNSA. CDR3 length: 14 residues. V dropped 4 bases and J dropped 6; count of bases not matched to a gene: 6. Sequenced material consisted of expressed TCRB transcripts (all of the isolated RNA was reverse transcribed). Using immunoSEQ multiplex PCR, the repertoire was profiled, and TCRdb retains in-frame clones only, with some absent. The sample yields hundreds of thousands of clones, around 15% seen once. Study results and limitations: Patients with Type 1 diabetes showed moderately but significantly shorter TCRB CDR3s in all four CD4+ subsets.

Comments on this clone: The antigen remains undetermined.

The sample consisted of central memory CD4+ T cells from blood. The chain is built from TRBV7-2 and TRBJ2-3; 8 bases are a match to TRBD2. The receptor was derived from a man between 25 and 39 years old in good health. CDR3 DNA sequence: TGTGCCAGCAGCTCCGGGACTAGGGGGGATACGCAGTATTTT. Translating gives CASSSGTRGDTQYF.